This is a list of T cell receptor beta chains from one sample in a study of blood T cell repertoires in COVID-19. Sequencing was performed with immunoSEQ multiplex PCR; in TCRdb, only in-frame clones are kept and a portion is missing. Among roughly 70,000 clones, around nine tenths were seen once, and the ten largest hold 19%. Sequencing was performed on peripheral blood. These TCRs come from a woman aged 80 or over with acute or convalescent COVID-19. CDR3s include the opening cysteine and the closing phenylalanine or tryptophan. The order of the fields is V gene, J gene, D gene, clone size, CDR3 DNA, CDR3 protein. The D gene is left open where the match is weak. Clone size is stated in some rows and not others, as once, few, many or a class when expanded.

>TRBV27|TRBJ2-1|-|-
TGTGCCAGCACCCCAGCGAGGAGGAGGGGCTACAATGAGCAGTTCTTC
CASTPARRRGYNEQFF
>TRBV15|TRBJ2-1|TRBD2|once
TGTGCCACCAGCAGAGGTAGACTAGCGGGATACAATGAGCAGTTCTTC
CATSRGRLAGYNEQFF
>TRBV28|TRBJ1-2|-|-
TGTGCCAGCCACGGGACAACTAACTATGGCTACACCTTC
CASHGTTNYGYTF
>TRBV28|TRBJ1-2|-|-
TGTGCCAGCAGCCCCCAATGGCGAGGGCTAAGTTCTGGCTACACCTTC
CASSPQWRGLSSGYTF
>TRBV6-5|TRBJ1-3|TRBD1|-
TGTGCCAGCAGACCAGGGGGAGGAAACACCATATATTTT
CASRPGGGNTIYF
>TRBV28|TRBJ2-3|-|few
TGTGCCAGCAGTCCCTCCCCCGGCTTGGGGGCCCTTGATGATACGCAGTATTTT
CASSPSPGLGALDDTQYF
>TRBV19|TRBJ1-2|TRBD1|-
TGTGCCAGTAGTATAGCAGGACAGGCTGGCTATGGCTACACCTTC
CASSIAGQAGYGYTF
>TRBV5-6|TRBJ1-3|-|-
TGTGCCAGCAGCTGGTACAGCTCTGGAAACACCATATATTTT
CASSWYSSGNTIYF
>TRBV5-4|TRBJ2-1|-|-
TGTGCCAGCAGCTTGGCCTTGGGCGTGGGGGGCAATGAGCAGTTCTTC
CASSLALGVGGNEQFF
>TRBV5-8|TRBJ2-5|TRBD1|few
TGTGCCAGCAGCTTGGGGGGACAGGGGGCTTTCCAAGAGACCCAGTACTTC
CASSLGGQGAFQETQYF
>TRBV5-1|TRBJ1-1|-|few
TGCGCCAGCAGCTTGGGCGCGGGGGTGAACACTGAAGCTTTCTTT
CASSLGAGVNTEAFF
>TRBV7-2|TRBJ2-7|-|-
TGTGCCAGCAGCCTGAGGGCCCAATACGAGCAGTACTTC
CASSLRAQYEQYF
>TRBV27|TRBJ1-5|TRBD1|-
TGTGCCAGCAGTCCACTAGACAGGGGTCGGCAGCCCCAGCATTTT
CASSPLDRGRQPQHF
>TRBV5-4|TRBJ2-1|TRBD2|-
TGTGCCAGCAGCCCCGGACTAGCGGGAGGCAGTGAGCAGTTCTTC
CASSPGLAGGSEQFF
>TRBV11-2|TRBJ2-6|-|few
TGTGCCAGCAGGAATGAGCCGCGGGACAACGTCCTGACTTTC
CASRNEPRDNVLTF
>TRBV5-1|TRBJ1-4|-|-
TGCGCCAGCAGTGGAGGCCCAAGCGCGAATGAAAAACTGTTTTTT
CASSGGPSANEKLFF
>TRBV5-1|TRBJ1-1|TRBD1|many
TGCGCCAGCAGCATACAAGGGGGCGGTTCCACTGAAGCTTTCTTT
CASSIQGGGSTEAFF
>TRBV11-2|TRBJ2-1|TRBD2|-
TGTGCCAGCAGCCACACTAGCGGGGCCGACAATGAGCAGTTCTTC
CASSHTSGADNEQFF
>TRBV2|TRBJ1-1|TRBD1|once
TGTGCCAGCAGTGGGACAGGGGGGAACACTGAAGCTTTCTTT
CASSGTGGNTEAFF
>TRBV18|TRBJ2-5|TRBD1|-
TGTGCCAGCTCAACTAGGGCAGGGGGCGCAGAGACCCAGTACTTC
CASSTRAGGAETQYF
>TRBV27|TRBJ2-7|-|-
TGTGCCAGCAGTTTAATCGGCAGAAGGAGCTACGAGCAGTACTTC
CASSLIGRRSYEQYF
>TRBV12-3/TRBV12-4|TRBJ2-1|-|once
TGTGCCAGCAGGCGGGACAGCCTGCAGTTCTTC
CASRRDSLQFF
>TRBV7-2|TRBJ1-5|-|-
TGTGCCAGCAGCTTAGAATCAGGAATCGCAAATCAGCCCCAGCATTTT
CASSLESGIANQPQHF
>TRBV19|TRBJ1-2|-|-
TGTGCCAGTAGTATGCAGGGTTCCTATGGCTACACCTTC
CASSMQGSYGYTF
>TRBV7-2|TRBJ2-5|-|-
TGTGCCAGCAGCCGAGGGGAGACCCAGTACTTC
CASSRGETQYF
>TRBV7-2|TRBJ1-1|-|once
TGTGCCAGCAGCTTAGTTGGGACACAGAACACTGAAGCTTTCTTT
CASSLVGTQNTEAFF
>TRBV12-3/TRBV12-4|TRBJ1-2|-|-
TGTGCCAGCAGACCAGGGTCCTTC
CASRPGSF
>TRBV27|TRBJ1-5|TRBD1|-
TGTGCCAGCAGTCCGAGGACAGGGGCATCCTATCAGCCCCAGCATTTT
CASSPRTGASYQPQHF
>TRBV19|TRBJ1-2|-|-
TGTGCCAGTAGCGCCTCTTGGAGAGTCTACACCTTC
CASSASWRVYTF
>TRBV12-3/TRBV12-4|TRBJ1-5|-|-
TGTGCCAGCAGCACGACAGGTTATCAGCCCCAGCATTTT
CASSTTGYQPQHF
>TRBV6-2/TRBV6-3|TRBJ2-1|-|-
TGTGCCAGCAGTTCAGGGCAAGTCTACAATGAGCAGTTCTTC
CASSSGQVYNEQFF
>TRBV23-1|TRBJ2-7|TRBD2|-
TGCGCCAGCCAGGATAAAGGGAGGGGTCGAAAAGGGTCCTACGAGCAGTACTTC
CASQDKGRGRKGSYEQYF
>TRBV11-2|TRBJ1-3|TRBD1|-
TGTGCCAGCAGCCAAGAGACAGGGGCGATCTTCTCTGGAAACACCATATATTTT
CASSQETGAIFSGNTIYF
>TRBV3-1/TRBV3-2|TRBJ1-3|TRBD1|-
TGTGCCAGCAGCCAAGATGGGGGACAGGTCCTATATTTT
CASSQDGGQVLYF
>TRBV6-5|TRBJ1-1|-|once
TGTGCCAGCAGCGGGGATATGAACACTGAAGCTTTCTTT
CASSGDMNTEAFF
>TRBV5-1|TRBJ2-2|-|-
TGCGCCAGCAGCGCGGGACAGATAAACACCGGGGAGCTGTTTTTT
CASSAGQINTGELFF
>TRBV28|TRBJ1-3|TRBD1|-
TGTGCCAGCAGCCCCCGGACAGGGCGAGACACCATATATTTT
CASSPRTGRDTIYF
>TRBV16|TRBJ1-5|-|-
TGTGCCAGCAGCCAATCTGGGGCTGTGAGCCAGCCCCAGCATTTT
CASSQSGAVSQPQHF
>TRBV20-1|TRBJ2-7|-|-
TGCAGTGCGAATGACAGGTACGAGCAGTACTTC
CSANDRYEQYF
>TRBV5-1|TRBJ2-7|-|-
TGCGCCAGCAGCTTGGGGCTCACAGGGACCACTGAGCAGTACTTC
CASSLGLTGTTEQYF
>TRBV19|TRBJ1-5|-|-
TGTGCCAGTAGTGCCGCGGGGACGAGCAATCAGCCCCAGCATTTT
CASSAAGTSNQPQHF